The entry that follows covers one T cell receptor beta chain sequence. The target antigen is unknown. The CDR3 consists of 14 residues. Germline V lookup: CDR1 WSHSY, CDR2 SAAADI. Trimming removed 6 bases from V and 4 bases from J, with 15 bases in between. The data originate from a study of shared clonotypes between healthy human individuals. Study results and limitations: The study's rarefaction showed incomplete sorted-subset sequencing despite large depth. Donor scarcity curtailed the genetic and exposure-history diversity represented herein. Exclusively blood specimens were collected; tissue repertoires likely differ.

Naive CD8 isolation took CD45RO-negative cells positively selected for CCR7 and excluded terminally differentiated effector memory CD45RA+ cells. It was across several immunoSEQ plates that each subset's genomic DNA was evenly split. Measured with immunoSEQ multiplex PCR; TCRdb has only the in-frame clones, and not every one. The sample carries more than 2 million clones, around 95% recorded once. The V call is TRBV10-2, the J call TRBJ1-1; no reliable D call. The sequencing input was naive CD8+ T cells from PBMCs. This receptor was identified in a man between 18 and 35 years old in good health. Some clones in this sample may be carry-over from other donors' samples. The CDR3 loop reads CASRSDKGSTEAFF. The CDR3 region has the DNA TGCGCCAGCAGGAGTGACAAGGGCAGCACTGAAGCTTTCTTT.